The clone carrying this TCR beta chain has more than one count but fewer than ten. These data come from a study of shared clonotypes between healthy human individuals. Study summary: Per donor, three plates held CD4 naive cells, three held CD4 memory, two held CD8 naive and one held CD8 memory.

Each replicate PCR on the sorted subsets used approximately 180 ng DNA (around 30,000 T cell genomes). The repertoire was sequenced with immunoSEQ multiplex PCR; TCRdb's copy has only in-frame clones and lacks some. The sample includes approximately 740,000 clones, approximately 74% of them seen just once. Trimming took off 4 bases at V and 4 bases at J, with 14 bases between the two ends. The CDR3 has 14 amino acids. Germline loops: CDR1 SGHKS, CDR2 YYEKEE (reference sequence). Specimen: memory CD4+ T cells sorted from blood. Described subset: CD45RA-negative fraction. The V gene is TRBV5-5, the J gene TRBJ1-1, with D perhaps matching TRBD1 (5 bases). This TCR was recovered from a woman in her 30s in good health. The CDR3 reads CASSRAGSRTEAFF. For the CDR3, the DNA is TGTGCCAGCAGCCGCGCAGGGTCCCGCACTGAAGCTTTCTTT.